A single sample gave rise to the 22 T cell receptor beta chains below, sequenced in a study of CD8 T cells in ankylosing spondylitis. No antigen has been assigned to these receptors. TCRdb independently ran MiXCR on the 5' RACE reads; one entry per CDR3 protein. Counted here are a few hundred thousand distinct CDR3 sequences, 17% occurring once; the ten biggest clones make up over 0.9%. Study-wide results and caveats: A TCR beta motif of 7 to 9 highly homologous variants seemed to mark ankylosing spondylitis blood.

Specimen: blood, either unsorted or a sorted T cell fraction (not recorded which). These receptors originate from a male donor with ankylosing spondylitis.

This clonotype turned up a few times. V usage is TRBV10-1 and J usage is TRBJ2-5, with 7 bases identical to TRBD2. The germline gives CDR1 WNHNN, CDR2 SYGVQD (reference sequence). This CDR3 has 14 amino acids. V shed 8 bases and J 0 bases; nucleotides not matched to a gene: 6. The chain's CDR3 is CASSEAGNQETQYF. CDR3 in DNA: TGCGCCAGCTCCGAAGCGGGGAACCAAGAGACCCAGTACTTC.

This clonotype was counted between two and nine times. The J gene is TRBJ2-7, the V gene TRBV6-1; possibly TRBD2 for D (6 bases). The CDR3 contains 15 residues. The germline CDR1 and CDR2 sequences are MNHNS and SASEGT. V dropped 6 bases and J dropped 0 bases, with 15 bases sitting between them. The CDR3 DNA follows: TGTGCCAGCAGCACCCCCGGGACTTACTCCTACGAGCAGTACTTC. Encoded protein: CASSTPGTYSYEQYF.

This chain links TRBV9 with TRBJ2-5; no clear D gene. V was clipped by 0 bases and J by 5 bases, with 11 bases between them. Germline CDR1 is SGDLS and CDR2 is YYNGEE. The CDR3 sequence is 14 residues long. The CDR3 sequence: CASSVGGSKETQYF. In nucleotides, the CDR3 is TGTGCCAGCAGCGTAGGAGGTAGTAAGGAGACCCAGTACTTC. The full variable domain, in which reference TRBV9 and TRBJ2-5 provide the parts outside the CDR3, is DSGVTQTPKHLITATGQRVTLRCSPRSGDLSVYWYQQSLDQGLQFLIQYYNGEERAKGNILERFSAQQFPDLHSELNLSSLELGDSALYFCASSVGGSKETQYFGPGTRLLVL.

This clonotype occurred a few times. The genes are TRBV11-1 and TRBJ2-2; D may be TRBD2 (5 bases). The CDR3 has 16 amino acids. V was trimmed by 1 base and J by 0 bases, leaving 9 bases between them. CDR1 and CDR2 (germline): SGHAT, FQDESV (reference sequence). This chain's CDR3 is CASSLGTGSNTGELFF. CDR3 nucleotides: TGTGCCAGCAGCTTAGGTACGGGGTCGAACACCGGGGAGCTGTTTTTT.

This clonotype was counted at least ten times. J is TRBJ1-5 and V is TRBV4-1, with D tentatively TRBD1 (5 bases). Germline values: CDR1 MGHRA, CDR2 YSYEKL. The V and J ends lost 3 bases and 2 bases respectively, with 5 bases between them. CDR3 size: 13 residues. CDR3 in amino acids: CASSQGGNQPQHF. The CDR3 DNA reads as TGCGCCAGCAGCCAGGGGGGCAATCAGCCCCAGCATTTT.

This clonotype came up many times. This chain links TRBV7-6 with TRBJ1-3; D remains ambiguous. The length of the CDR3 is 14 residues. Germline assignment: CDR1 SGHVS and CDR2 FNYEAQ. Trimming removed 5 bases from V and 0 bases from J, with 8 bases in between. CDR3 sequence: CASSQTVSGNTIYF. CDR3 DNA: TGTGCCAGCAGCCAGACGGTCTCTGGAAACACCATATATTTT.

The rearrangement links TRBV7-2 to TRBJ2-3, with TRBD2 matching over 13 bases. The CDR3 loop spans 15 amino acids. V shed 5 bases and J 4 bases; nucleotides not matched to a gene: 3. Germline-derived CDR1 and CDR2 are SGHTA and FQGNSA. The CDR3 spells CASSRTSGSSDTQYF. CDR3 nucleotide sequence: TGTGCCAGCAGCCGGACTAGCGGGAGTTCAGATACGCAGTATTTT. Full variable domain (remainder filled in from reference TRBV7-2 and TRBJ2-3): GAGVSQSPSNKVTEKGKDVELRCDPISGHTALYWYRQSLGQGLEFLIYFQGNSAPDKSGLPSDRFSAERTGGSVSTLTIQRTQQEDSAVYLCASSRTSGSSDTQYFGPGTRLTVL.

In this sample, this clonotype turned up a few times. The rearrangement uses TRBV4-2 and TRBJ2-1; TRBD2 aligns across 7 bases. CDR1 and CDR2 from the germline V gene are LGHNA and YNFKEQ. Trimming cost V 2 bases and J 0 bases; bases outside gene matches: 4. The CDR3 has 16 amino acids. CDR3 nucleotide sequence: TGTGCCAGCAGCCAAACTAGCGCCAGCTCCTACAATGAGCAGTTCTTC. This gives the protein CASSQTSASSYNEQFF.

The V gene is TRBV10-3, the J gene TRBJ1-4; 9 bases match TRBD1. CDR1 is ENHRY and CDR2 is SYGVKD in the germline V gene. Germline trimming cut 3 bases from V and 8 bases from J; bases unmatched to any gene: 7. The CDR3 spans 15 residues. This chain's CDR3 is CAISDPGQGGEKLFF. The CDR3 region has the DNA TGTGCCATCAGTGACCCGGGACAGGGAGGGGAAAAACTGTTTTTT.

This clonotype was counted at least ten times. V and J are TRBV12-3 or TRBV12-4 and TRBJ1-2; D ambiguous. The CDR3 has 14 amino acids. The V gene lost 6 bases and the J gene lost 0 bases, with 11 bases spanning the gap. CDR3 residues: CASRGDTSNYGYTF. DNA for the CDR3: TGTGCCAGCAGGGGAGACACCTCTAACTATGGCTACACCTTC.

This clonotype was counted at least ten times. This chain uses TRBV3-1 with TRBJ1-1; D is possibly TRBD1 (6 bases). This CDR3 comprises 15 residues. Germline CDR1 and CDR2: LGHDT and YNNKEL (reference sequence). Trimming left V 4 bases short and J 1 base short, with 13 bases between. The CDR3 DNA follows: TGTGCCAGCAGCCCTCCGGGACACGGGAACACTGAAGCTTTCTTT. Its protein is CASSPPGHGNTEAFF. Based on the CDR3 plus reference TRBV3-1 and TRBJ1-1, the full variable domain is DTAVSQTPKYLVTQMGNDKSIKCEQNLGHDTMYWYKQDSKKFLKIMFSYNNKELIINETVPNRFSPKSPDKAHLNLHINSLELGDSAVYFCASSPPGHGNTEAFFGQGTRLTVV.

The chain uses TRBV3-1 and TRBJ2-1, with 8 positions matching TRBD2. Per germline, CDR1 LGHDT and CDR2 YNNKEL (reference sequence). This CDR3 spans 18 amino acids. J was trimmed by 5 bases and V by 5 bases; bases with no gene match: 17. DNA for the CDR3: TGTGCCAGCAGCTCCTCGAGGAGCGGGGGCCAAATAAACAATGAGCAGTTCTTC. Translation: CASSSSRSGGQINNEQFF.

This clonotype has more than one count but fewer than ten. This rearrangement joins TRBV12-3 or TRBV12-4 to TRBJ1-4; no clear D gene. Trimming pared 2 bases from V and 8 bases from J, leaving 6 bases between. The CDR3 covers 12 residues. The CDR3 here is CASSLREEKLFF. The CDR3 DNA follows: TGTGCCAGCAGTTTAAGGGAGGAAAAACTGTTTTTT.

This clonotype was observed a handful of times. V and J are TRBV20-1 and TRBJ2-1, with D possibly TRBD2 on 5 matching bases. CDR1 is DFQATT and CDR2 is SNEGSKA in the germline V gene (reference sequence). There are 14 residues in the CDR3. Trimming shortened V by 3 bases and J by 0 bases, and 9 bases separated the two germline ends. CDR3 DNA: TGCAGTGCTAGCAGAGGGAGCTCCTACAATGAGCAGTTCTTC. Translated: CSASRGSSYNEQFF.

CDR3 protein: CSARDLLAGSYEQYF. Written as DNA, the CDR3 is TGCAGTGCTAGAGACCTCCTAGCGGGGTCCTACGAGCAGTACTTC. V and J are TRBV20-1 and TRBJ2-7; the match to TRBD2 covers 9 bases. CDR1 and CDR2 (germline): DFQATT, SNEGSKA (reference sequence). Trimming removed 0 bases from V and 1 base from J; junction bases left unmatched: 4. The CDR3 covers 15 residues.

This clonotype has a handful of counts. The chain carries TRBV2 and TRBJ2-3, with unresolved D. V dropped 8 bases and J dropped 0 bases, with 12 bases sitting between them. In germline, CDR1 is SNHLY, CDR2 FYNNEI. This CDR3 has 14 residues. The CDR3 here is CASRIASSTDTQYF. CDR3 sequence (DNA): TGTGCCAGCCGTATTGCGTCTAGCACAGATACGCAGTATTTT.

CDR3 protein: CASSLAGDEQFF. The CDR3 nucleotides are TGCGCCAGCAGCTTGGCCGGGGATGAGCAGTTCTTC. This rearrangement joins TRBV5-1 to TRBJ2-1; D perhaps matches TRBD2 (5 bases). This CDR3 is 12 amino acids long. CDR1 is SGHRS and CDR2 is YFSETQ in the germline V gene. The V and J ends lost 0 bases and 8 bases respectively, with 6 bases between them.

In its sample, this clonotype was seen a few times. The V call is TRBV6-1, the J call TRBJ2-2; TRBD2 matches at 7 bases. V lost 6 bases, J lost 4 bases, and 5 bases stayed unmatched. CDR1 and CDR2 (germline): MNHNS, SASEGT. The CDR3 sequence is 14 residues long. The chain's CDR3 is CASRKAGPTGELFF. In nucleotides, the CDR3 is TGTGCCAGCAGGAAAGCGGGGCCCACCGGGGAGCTGTTTTTT.

This clonotype appeared a few times. A junction boundary mismatches the germline segment, possibly from a read error. The V and J genes are TRBV6-5 and TRBJ2-6; D call uncertain. The germline V gene has CDR1 MNHEY and CDR2 SVGAGI. CDR3 length equals 17 residues. CDR3: CASSLGFGDSGVNVLTF. CDR3 in DNA: TGTGCCAGCAGTTTAGGTTTTGGAGACTCTGGGGTCAACGTCCTGACTTTC.

This rearrangement joins TRBV19 to TRBJ2-1; 7 positions agree with TRBD2. The CDR3 sequence is 15 residues long. Germline CDR1 LNHDA, CDR2 SQIVND (reference sequence). The V gene end was trimmed by 4 bases and the J gene end by 7 bases; junction bases not matched to a gene: 10. The CDR3 coding sequence is TGTGCCAGTAGTAAGAGCGGGACTTCTCGGAATGAGCAGTTCTTC. Protein: CASSKSGTSRNEQFF.

This clonotype came up a few times. J is TRBJ2-3 and V is TRBV4-2; D gene uncertain. Germline lookup yields CDR1 LGHNA and CDR2 YNFKEQ. V lost 0 bases, J lost 4 bases, and 8 bases lay in between. The CDR3 is 14 amino acids. CDR3 sequence: CASSQEIWADTQYF. As DNA, the CDR3 is TGTGCCAGCAGCCAAGAGATTTGGGCAGATACGCAGTATTTT.

This clonotype was detected a few times. V is TRBV11-2 and J is TRBJ2-3, with D maybe TRBD2 (5 bases). Per the germline V gene, CDR1 is SGHAT and CDR2 is FQNNGV. This CDR3 contains 14 residues. V lost 0 bases and J 5 bases, leaving 9 bases between the germline ends. In DNA form, the CDR3 reads TGTGCCAGCAGCTTAGAACGGGAAGTAGATACGCAGTATTTT. This translates into CASSLEREVDTQYF.